The 2 T cell receptor beta chains reported below all come from one sample, sequenced in a study of cytomegalovirus exposure and HLA in healthy donors. With 60 Vbeta and 13 Jbeta primers, the PCR was carried out. Profiled with immunoSEQ multiplex PCR; TCRdb holds only in-frame clones, not every one. Of about 100,000 clones listed, about 77% were seen once; the top ten hold approximately 3.6%. Source material: PBMCs. These receptors were taken from a woman aged 50 to 60 in good health and CMV-seropositive.

This chain links TRBV5-8 with TRBJ1-2; 8 positions match TRBD1. This CDR3 has 14 residues. J lost 6 bases, V lost 0 bases, and 4 bases had no gene match. Per germline, CDR1 SGHTS and CDR2 YDEGEE. In DNA, the CDR3 is TGTGCCAGCAGCTTGGAGGACAGGGAGAATGGCTACACCTTC. It is translated as CASSLEDRENGYTF.

The sample holds a few counts of this clone. The chain couples TRBV7-9 to TRBJ1-1, with TRBD1 matching 8 bases. CDR3 length: 15 residues. Germline CDR1 reads SEHNR; CDR2 reads FQNEAQ (reference sequence). With 5 bases clipped from V and 4 bases from J, the junction kept 9 bases outside the gene matches. This CDR3 reads CASSPQGVERTEAFF. CDR3 in DNA: TGTGCCAGCAGCCCACAGGGGGTGGAACGCACTGAAGCTTTCTTT.